This entry lists 9 T cell receptor beta chains sequenced from one sample in a study of shared clonotypes between healthy human individuals. TCRdb's copy holds only in-frame clones and misses some; the assay was immunoSEQ multiplex PCR. This sample has roughly 510,000 clones, with about 79% found just once. Specimen: PBMCs. These receptors were collected from a woman aged 40 to 49 in good health. Some clones in this sample may be carry-over from other donors' samples.

The V gene is TRBV5-8, the J gene TRBJ2-1; no reliable D call. The V and J ends lost 6 bases and 2 bases respectively, with 15 bases between them. This CDR3 is 15 amino acids long. Germline CDR1 reads SGHTS; CDR2 reads YDEGEE. CDR3 region: CASTARISPYNEQFF. In DNA form, the CDR3 reads TGTGCCAGCACAGCACGTATCTCCCCCTACAATGAGCAGTTCTTC.

In the case of this clone: A much larger clone is a single base away; this may be a read error. Other DNA sequences in the sample encode the same CDR3. The rearrangement links TRBV6-5 to TRBJ1-1; D is uncertain. V was trimmed by 0 bases and J by 11 bases, leaving 16 bases between them. Germline V lookup: CDR1 MNHEY, CDR2 SVGAGI. This CDR3 is 14 amino acids long. CDR3 sequence (DNA): TGTGCCAGCAGTTACTCGACAACTGGGGTCGAGGCTTTCTTT. Amino acid sequence: CASSYSTTGVEAFF.

The chain employs TRBV7-2 and TRBJ2-1; 7 nucleotides agree with TRBD2. Germline CDR1 is SGHTA and CDR2 is FQGNSA. V lost 0 bases and J lost 2; bases outside the gene matches: 7. The CDR3 consists of 17 residues. As DNA, the CDR3 is TGTGCCAGCAGCTTAGCGGTCGGACTAGGCGCCTACAATGAGCAGTTCTTC. Protein sequence: CASSLAVGLGAYNEQFF.

This clone occurred a few times. The rearrangement links TRBV28 to TRBJ1-4; 8 bases are shared with TRBD1. This CDR3 is 17 amino acids long. V lost 5 bases and J lost 4; bases outside the gene matches: 12. The germline gives CDR1 MDHEN, CDR2 SYDVKM. In DNA form, the CDR3 reads TGTGCCAGCAGTCCCGGACAGGGATTGGGGGGTAATGAAAAACTGTTTTTT. Its translation: CASSPGQGLGGNEKLFF.

In its sample, this clone was seen a few times. A much bigger clone sits one base away, suggesting this may be a read error. The chain recombines TRBV5-6 with TRBJ1-5; D is uncertain. The germline V and J ends were trimmed by 2 bases and 4 bases, with 7 bases remaining between them. This CDR3 has 13 residues. Germline V gene lookup returns CDR1 SGHDT and CDR2 YYEEEE. CDR3 amino acids: CASSFGVNQPQHF. The CDR3 DNA reads TGTGCCAGCAGCTTCGGGGTTAATCAGCCCCAGCATTTT.

This clone was counted a few times. The chain recombines TRBV7-9 with TRBJ2-1; 9 nucleotides line up with TRBD2. Germline values: CDR1 SEHNR, CDR2 FQNEAQ (reference sequence). The V segment lost 3 bases and the J segment 4 bases; nucleotides outside the gene matches: 10. The CDR3 consists of 17 residues. In nucleotides, the CDR3 is TGTGCCAGCAGCTTGGGGTTTAGTAGCGGGGGTTACAATGAGCAGTTCTTC. Protein: CASSLGFSSGGYNEQFF.

This clone was seen more than once but under ten times. The chain uses TRBV13 and TRBJ2-7; 9 bases are shared with TRBD2. With V trimmed by 5 bases and J by 5 bases, 10 bases remained unmatched. Germline CDR1 is PRHDT and CDR2 is FYEKMQ (reference sequence). This CDR3 region has 15 residues. CDR3 region: CASSRPSGTTNEQYF. CDR3 nucleotide sequence: TGTGCCAGCAGCCGACCTAGCGGGACCACGAACGAGCAGTACTTC.

The J gene is TRBJ2-5, the V gene TRBV5-1; 7 bases fit TRBD1. V shed 5 bases and J 4 bases; nucleotides not matched to a gene: 5. The CDR3 loop spans 13 amino acids. CDR1 and CDR2 (germline): SGHRS, YFSETQ. This CDR3 reads CASSLGGTETQYF. The CDR3 DNA sequence: TGCGCCAGCAGTTTAGGGGGCACAGAGACCCAGTACTTC. The full variable domain, its missing parts supplied by reference TRBV5-1 and TRBJ2-5, is KAGVTQTPRYLIKTRGQQVTLSCSPISGHRSVSWYQQTPGQGLQFLFEYFSETQRNKGNFPGRFSGRQFSNSRSEMNVSTLELGDSALYLCASSLGGTETQYFGPGTRLLVL.

This chain links TRBV9 with TRBJ2-5; 14 nucleotides match TRBD2. The CDR3 loop spans 15 amino acids. CDR1 and CDR2 (germline): SGDLS, YYNGEE. Trimming removed 4 bases from V and 3 bases from J; junction bases left unmatched: 2. Written as DNA, the CDR3 is TGTGCCAGCAGCCTGGGACTAGCGGGAGAAGAGACCCAGTACTTC. Its protein is CASSLGLAGEETQYF.